These 12 T cell receptor beta chains were all obtained from the same sample, sequenced in a study of blood T cell repertoires in COVID-19. TCRdb's copy holds only in-frame clones and misses some; the assay was immunoSEQ multiplex PCR. Here the sample spans 150,000 to 200,000 clones, around 91% being singletons. The sequencing input was PBMCs or T cells enriched from blood (not recorded which). The receptors come from a woman aged 18 to 35 who had recovered from COVID-19.

This clone was counted once. The chain couples TRBV19 to TRBJ1-2; D ambiguous. V was shortened by 4 bases and J by 4 bases, with 7 bases between the two germline ends. CDR3 length: 12 amino acids. Germline assignment: CDR1 LNHDA and CDR2 SQIVND (reference sequence). The CDR3 DNA sequence: TGTGCCAGTAGTACCGGTACCTATGGCTACACCTTC. Its protein is CASSTGTYGYTF.

The chain recombines TRBV7-6 with TRBJ2-1, with D perhaps matching TRBD2 (6 bases). There are 14 residues in the CDR3. V lost 5 bases to trimming and J lost 7 bases, with 15 bases between them. Germline CDR1 SGHVS, CDR2 FNYEAQ. The CDR3 DNA reads TGTGCCAGCAGCCGGGACTTCGGGCCGAATGAGCAGTTCTTC. Its translation: CASSRDFGPNEQFF.

This chain joins TRBV5-5 and TRBJ1-2; D might be TRBD1 (5 bases). The length of the CDR3 is 15 residues. Germline assignment: CDR1 SGHKS and CDR2 YYEKEE (reference sequence). The V end lost 3 bases, the J end lost 2 bases, and 14 bases lay between the germline ends. The CDR3 is CASSWRGAGNYGYTF. CDR3 nucleotide sequence: TGTGCCAGCAGCTGGAGGGGAGCAGGAAACTATGGCTACACCTTC.

This chain joins TRBV30 and TRBJ2-2; no clear D gene. Germline V gene lookup returns CDR1 GTSNPN and CDR2 SVGIG (reference sequence). V was cut by 3 bases and J by 1 base, with 6 bases left in between. This CDR3 region has 13 residues. The CDR3 nucleotides read TGTGCCTGGAGGCCCGGGAACACCGGGGAGCTGTTTTTT. Translation: CAWRPGNTGELFF. Supplemented by reference TRBV30 and TRBJ2-2, the full variable domain reads SQTIHQWPATLVQPVGSPLSLECTVEGTSNPNLYWYRQAAGRGLQLLFYSVGIGQISSEVPQNLSASRPQDRQFILSSKKLLLSDSGFYLCAWRPGNTGELFFGEGSRLTVL.

This chain links TRBV7-3 with TRBJ1-3; D call uncertain. The CDR3 contains 20 residues. Germline V gene data show CDR1 as SGHTA and CDR2 as FQGTGA. Deletions cut 1 base from V and 0 bases from J, with 22 bases between. CDR3 DNA: TGTGCCAGCAGCTTAATCGGAAGGCTACCAGACAAATACTCTGGAAACACCATATATTTT. Translating gives CASSLIGRLPDKYSGNTIYF.

This clone was seen a single time. The chain carries TRBV4-1 and TRBJ1-6, with D perhaps matching TRBD1 (6 bases). V lost 4 bases and J lost 11, with 21 bases in between. The V gene's germline CDR1 is MGHRA and CDR2 YSYEKL. The length of the CDR3 is 16 residues. CDR3: CASSLRGGGSGTPLHF. The CDR3 DNA sequence: TGCGCCAGCAGCCTGAGAGGTGGGGGCTCGGGGACACCCCTCCACTTT.

In its sample, this clone was seen once. The chain links TRBV18 to TRBJ1-4, with a tentative D call TRBD1 (6 bases). V was cut by 4 bases and J by 8 bases, with 20 bases left in between. The germline V gene has CDR1 KGHSH and CDR2 LQKENI. This CDR3 is 16 amino acids long. CDR3 region: CASSLQGRSPAEKLFF. The CDR3 coding sequence is TGTGCCAGCTCACTACAGGGACGCTCCCCGGCGGAAAAACTGTTTTTT.

The J gene is TRBJ1-2, the V gene TRBV28; D perhaps matches TRBD1 (5 bases). The CDR3 runs to 16 residues. Deletions cut 5 bases from V and 5 bases from J, with 21 bases between. Germline V lookup: CDR1 MDHEN, CDR2 SYDVKM. In DNA form, the CDR3 reads TGTGCCAGCAGTCCCCCGCCGGGCAGGGAAGGGTATGGCTACACCTTC. Its translation is CASSPPPGREGYGYTF.

The J gene is TRBJ2-2, the V gene TRBV28; D gene unclear. V lost 6 bases to trimming and J lost 5 bases, with 16 bases between them. CDR3 length: 15 residues. Looked up from germline, CDR1 is MDHEN and CDR2 is SYDVKM. The CDR3 nucleotides read TGTGCCAGCAGCCTTACACGGGTAGGAACCGGGGAGCTGTTTTTT. Protein: CASSLTRVGTGELFF.

The chain combines TRBV19 with TRBJ2-1; TRBD2 might be the D (6 bases). The CDR3 has 11 residues. CDR1 LNHDA and CDR2 SQIVND come from the germline V gene (reference sequence). V was cut by 6 bases and J by 6 bases, with 6 bases left in between. The CDR3 loop is CASSGSNEQFF. The CDR3 DNA reads as TGTGCCAGTAGCGGGAGCAATGAGCAGTTCTTC.

The CDR3 sequence: CASSLGLPSTDTQYF. The CDR3 coding sequence is TGTGCCAGCAGCCTAGGACTACCGAGCACAGATACGCAGTATTTT. The rearrangement joins TRBV7-9 to TRBJ2-3; possible D gene TRBD2, 6 bases. Trimming removed 5 bases at V and 0 bases at J, with 12 bases between. Germline loops: CDR1 SEHNR, CDR2 FQNEAQ (reference sequence). This CDR3 spans 15 amino acids.

V usage is TRBV28 and J usage is TRBJ1-5, with a tentative D call TRBD1 (6 bases). Germline loops: CDR1 MDHEN, CDR2 SYDVKM. Trimming cost V 5 bases and J 0 bases, with 17 bases left between them. The CDR3 has 17 amino acids. The CDR3 DNA reads as TGTGCCAGCAGTCCGCCGGGACACTATTCTAGCAATCAGCCCCAGCATTTT. This sequence encodes CASSPPGHYSSNQPQHF.